These 16 T cell receptor beta chains came from one sample sequenced in a study of cytomegalovirus exposure and HLA in healthy donors. Primers for the PCR totalled 60 Vbeta and 13 Jbeta. Using immunoSEQ multiplex PCR, the repertoire was profiled, and TCRdb retains in-frame clones only, with some absent. The sample has about 190,000 clones, about 81% seen once. The sample comprised PBMCs. The receptors derive from a man aged 30 to 39 in good health and CMV-seropositive.

The V call is TRBV27, the J call TRBJ2-3; 11 bases agree with TRBD2. Per the germline V gene, CDR1 is MNHEY and CDR2 is SMNVEV (reference sequence). The CDR3 runs to 12 residues. V dropped 6 bases and J dropped 13; count of bases not matched to a gene: 6. The CDR3 reads CASSSPGLAEYF. CDR3 coding DNA: TGTGCCAGCAGCTCCCCGGGACTAGCGGAGTATTTT.

This chain connects TRBV2 to TRBJ1-5; D perhaps matches TRBD1 (6 bases). Trimming left V 8 bases short and J 3 bases short, with 17 bases between. This CDR3 region has 15 residues. Per germline, CDR1 SNHLY and CDR2 FYNNEI. CDR3 sequence: CASGIQQGPNQPQHF. Written as DNA, the CDR3 is TGTGCCAGCGGAATCCAACAGGGACCCAATCAGCCCCAGCATTTT.

This clone has only a few counts. The V and J genes are TRBV25-1 and TRBJ1-5; 11 nucleotides line up with TRBD1. V dropped 6 bases and J dropped 6; count of bases not matched to a gene: 4. CDR1 is MGHDK and CDR2 is SYGVNS in the germline V gene. This CDR3 has 14 amino acids. CDR3 DNA: TGTGCCAGCAGGGGACAGGGGGAAAGTCAGCCCCAGCATTTT. Translated, it gives CASRGQGESQPQHF.

This clone was seen only a few times. The chain links TRBV9 to TRBJ2-5; 10 bases line up with TRBD2. The CDR3 is made up of 16 amino acids. V shed 3 bases, J shed 5 bases, and the junction held 10 bases outside the gene matches. Germline loops: CDR1 SGDLS, CDR2 YYNGEE. This CDR3 is CASSGPPAGGRETQYF. CDR3 nucleotides: TGTGCCAGCAGCGGGCCCCCAGCGGGGGGGCGTGAGACCCAGTACTTC.

This clone was seen more than once but under ten times. This chain connects TRBV7-9 to TRBJ2-1; D gene ambiguous. Germline CDR1 reads SEHNR; CDR2 reads FQNEAQ (reference sequence). This CDR3 is 12 amino acids long. V was cut by 1 base and J by 5 bases, with 3 bases left in between. CDR3 sequence reads: CASSLGNNEQFF. CDR3 coding DNA: TGTGCCAGCAGCTTAGGTAACAATGAGCAGTTCTTC.

V and J are TRBV11-3 and TRBJ2-3; TRBD1 matches 8 bases. This CDR3 spans 13 amino acids. Germline-derived CDR1 and CDR2 are SGHNT and YENEEA. J gave up 7 bases and V 8 bases, and 8 bases lay outside the gene matches. In nucleotides, the CDR3 is TGTGCCAGCGGACAGGGCCCAACAAATACGCAGTATTTT. Amino acid sequence: CASGQGPTNTQYF.

The V and J genes are TRBV28 and TRBJ1-6, with D perhaps matching TRBD1 (6 bases). V lost 6 bases, J lost 1 base, and 13 bases lay in between. Germline CDR1 reads MDHEN; CDR2 reads SYDVKM. The CDR3 runs 16 residues. The CDR3 loop is CASRYSQGSYNSPLHF. The CDR3 DNA follows: TGTGCCAGCAGATACTCTCAGGGGTCCTATAATTCACCCCTCCACTTT.

This chain links TRBV27 with TRBJ2-1, with 8 bases that match TRBD2. Germline V CDR1 and CDR2: MNHEY, SMNVEV (reference sequence). After removal of 1 base from V and 8 bases from J, the junction contained 10 bases not matched to a gene. CDR3 length: 16 amino acids. The CDR3 DNA reads TGTGCCAGCAGTTTATTTTCCGCGGGAGGTAGGGATGAGCAGTTCTTC. Translated: CASSLFSAGGRDEQFF.

This clone occurred a few times. The chain uses TRBV6-5 and TRBJ2-3; 7 bases match TRBD2. Trimming removed 10 bases from V and 2 bases from J; junction bases left unmatched: 12. Per the germline V gene, CDR1 is MNHEY and CDR2 is SVGAGI. The CDR3 loop spans 15 amino acids. The CDR3 nucleotides are TGTGCCAACGTGGGACCGGGGGGTCCCACAGATACGCAGTATTTT. It specifies CANVGPGGPTDTQYF.

This clone was seen a handful of times. The rearrangement links TRBV14 to TRBJ1-1, with 7 bases fitting TRBD1. J lost 1 base, V lost 7 bases, and 3 bases had no gene match. This CDR3 region has 13 residues. Germline-derived CDR1 and CDR2 are SGHDN and FVKESK. The CDR3 sequence: CASMGQWNTEAFF. DNA of the CDR3: TGTGCCAGCATGGGACAGTGGAACACTGAAGCTTTCTTT.

The V gene is TRBV19, the J gene TRBJ1-4; the match to TRBD1 covers 8 bases. The CDR3 loop spans 14 amino acids. Germline values: CDR1 LNHDA, CDR2 SQIVND (reference sequence). Unmatched junction bases numbered 9, after V lost 7 bases and J lost 8 bases. CDR3 sequence reads: CASTPDRAREKLFF. CDR3 nucleotide sequence: TGTGCCAGTACCCCGGACAGGGCTCGCGAAAAACTGTTTTTT.

The V gene is TRBV5-1, the J gene TRBJ2-7, with TRBD2 matching 14 bases. The length of the CDR3 is 15 residues. Germline V gene sequence: CDR1 SGHRS, CDR2 YFSETQ. Trimming took 4 bases from V and 7 from J; bases not matched to a gene: 7. This CDR3 reads CASSPGTSGSVEQYF. CDR3 nucleotide sequence: TGCGCCAGCAGCCCCGGGACTAGCGGGAGCGTTGAGCAGTACTTC.

The chain couples TRBV12-2 to TRBJ2-7; the DNA was not compared with TRBD1, the D call given in the table. TRBV12-2 is a listed pseudogene. This CDR3 region has 17 residues. The CDR3 loop reads CASRLASRGKSSYEQYF. The CDR3 DNA sequence: TGTGCAAGTCGCTTAGCAAGCAGGGGCAAATCCTCCTACGAGCAGTACTTC.

The CDR3 region is CASSPDYLDIQYF. The CDR3 nucleotides read TGTGCCAGCAGCCCCGACTACCTGGACATTCAGTACTTC. J is TRBJ2-4 and V is TRBV27; perhaps TRBD2 as D (5 bases). Germline V gives CDR1 MNHEY, CDR2 SMNVEV (reference sequence). CDR3 length equals 13 residues. Trimming removed 6 bases at V and 8 bases at J, with 14 bases between.

A remark on this clone: The junction departs from the called germline gene at one end, perhaps through a read error. The sample contains more than one DNA sequence encoding this CDR3. This chain uses TRBV5-1 with TRBJ2-1; 7 bases match TRBD1. The CDR3 extends over 15 amino acids. Germline values: CDR1 SGHRS, CDR2 YFSETQ. The CDR3 nucleotides are TGTGCCAGCAGCCTAGGGGACAGAGCGTACAATGAGCAGTTCTTC. It translates to CASSLGDRAYNEQFF.

This clone was seen only a few times. CDR3 amino acids: CASSLGQGYRVNTEAFF. CDR3 in DNA: TGTGCCAGCAGCCTCGGACAGGGGTATAGAGTGAACACTGAAGCTTTCTTT. This chain joins TRBV7-2 and TRBJ1-1; 9 nucleotides match TRBD1. This CDR3 spans 17 amino acids. The germline gives CDR1 SGHTA, CDR2 FQGNSA. Trimming cost V 5 bases and J 0 bases; bases outside gene matches: 10.